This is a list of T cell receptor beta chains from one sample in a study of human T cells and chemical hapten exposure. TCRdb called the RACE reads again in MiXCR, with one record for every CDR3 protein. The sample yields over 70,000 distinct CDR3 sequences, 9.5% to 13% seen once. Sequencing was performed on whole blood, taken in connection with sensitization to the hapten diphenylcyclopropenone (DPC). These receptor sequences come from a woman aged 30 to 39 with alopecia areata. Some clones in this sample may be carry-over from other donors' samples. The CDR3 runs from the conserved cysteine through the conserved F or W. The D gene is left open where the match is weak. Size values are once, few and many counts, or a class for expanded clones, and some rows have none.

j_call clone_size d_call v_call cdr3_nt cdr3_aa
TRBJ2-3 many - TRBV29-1 TGCAGCGTTGAAGGGGAGGCTACAGATACGCAGTATTTT CSVEGEATDTQYF
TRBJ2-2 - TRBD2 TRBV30 TGTGCCTGGAGTGTCCCCCCTAGCGGGATAAACACCGGGGAGCTGTTTTTT CAWSVPPSGINTGELFF
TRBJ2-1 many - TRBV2 TGTGCCAGCACCGCGACGGGCGGCGCCGGGAATGAGCAGTTCTTC CASTATGGAGNEQFF
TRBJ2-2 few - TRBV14 TGTGCCAGCAGTCGACTGGGGGAGATGAACACCGGGGAGCTGTTTTTT CASSRLGEMNTGELFF
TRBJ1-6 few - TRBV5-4 TGTGCCAGCAGCTCGGGGTCCCCCCTGAGGTCACCCCTCCACTTT CASSSGSPLRSPLHF
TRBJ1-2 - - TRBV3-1 TGTGCCAGCAGTCCTACATCTTCAACCCAGGGCTACACCTTC CASSPTSSTQGYTF
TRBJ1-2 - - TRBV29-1 TGCAGCGTTGCTCGCCCCGCTAACTATGGCTACACCTTC CSVARPANYGYTF
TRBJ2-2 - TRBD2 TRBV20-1 TGCAGTGCTAGAACCCTAGCGGGAGGGCAGGGGCTTGCCGGGGAGCTGTTTTTT CSARTLAGGQGLAGELFF
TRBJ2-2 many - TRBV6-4 TGTGCCAGCAGTGAAGCGGAGAACACCGGGGAGCTGTTTTTT CASSEAENTGELFF
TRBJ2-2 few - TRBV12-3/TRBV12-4 TGTGCCAGCAGTTCCCATAGCGTAGCCACCGGGGAGCTGTTTTTT CASSSHSVATGELFF
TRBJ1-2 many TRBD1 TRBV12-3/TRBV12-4 TGTGCCAGCAGTTCACAGGGGTCAGCATATGGCTACACCTTC CASSSQGSAYGYTF
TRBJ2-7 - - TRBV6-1 TGTGCCAGCAGGAGACCGGGGCAGTCGCAGTACTTC CASRRPGQSQYF
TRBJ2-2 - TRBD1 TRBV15 TGTGCCACCAGCAGGACAGGGGCGAACACCGGGGAGCTGTTTTTT CATSRTGANTGELFF
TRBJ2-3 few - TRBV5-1 TGCGCCAGCAGCTCCCCGCCGGGCACGCAGTATTTT CASSSPPGTQYF